The clone carrying this T cell receptor beta chain occurred once. The record originates from a study of Ad26.COV2.S vaccination and SARS-CoV-2 variants. The treatment: some 19 received Ad26.COV2.S at low or high dose, single or two shots; 5 received placebo; per-sample allocation not given. Sampling was performed 63 days after the first vaccine or placebo injection. Sequencing used immunoSEQ multiplex PCR; TCRdb keeps in-frame clones, though not all of them. The table lists about 350,000 clones, approximately 90% of them singletons, with around 6.1% in the top ten. CDR1 is GTSNPN, CDR2 SVGIG, per germline (reference sequence). The CDR3 is made up of 17 amino acids. Trimming cost V 0 bases and J 3 bases; bases outside gene matches: 12.

The source was peripheral blood, collected in a trial of Ad26.COV2.S vaccine versus placebo. The chain has TRBV30 and TRBJ1-2; 8 bases agree with TRBD1. The TCR was taken from a person aged 18-65 years who received the Ad26.COV2.S COVID-19 vaccine or a placebo. CDR3 protein: CAWSVGWTGRLDYGYTF. CDR3 nucleotide sequence: TGTGCCTGGAGTGTAGGATGGACAGGGAGACTGGACTATGGCTACACCTTC.